The entry below describes one TCR beta chain. The antigen remains unidentified. Across 18 months, stable Graves' hyperthyroidism was marked by no progression to ophthalmopathy. Researchers barred patients who had uncontrolled infection, other autoimmune disease, pregnancy or lactation. PBMCs were derived from about 10 ml fresh peripheral blood. The data derive from a study of T cells in Graves' hyperthyroidism and ophthalmopathy. The TCR beta CDR3 regions underwent amplification using RNA transcripts as the source. Primed by the HTBI set, a first-round RT-PCR was run on the TCR CDR3. Via MiXCR, TCRdb re-called the multiplex PCR reads, giving one row per CDR3 protein. The profile shows 600,000 to 800,000 distinct CDR3 sequences, just over 35% of them singletons. The CDR3 has 16 residues. Trimming left V 0 bases short and J 1 base short, with 15 bases between. CDR1 DFQATT and CDR2 SNEGSKA come from the germline V gene (reference sequence).

Findings and caveats of the study: Ophthalmopathy could be told apart from stable hyperthyroidism with a 13 V-J model.

The TCR comes from a woman aged 40 to 55 with Graves' hyperthyroidism. Sequencing was done on a sample of blood. The chain has TRBV20-1 and TRBJ2-5; no firm D call. The CDR3 nucleotides read TGCAGTGCTAGAGATCCCGATATGGCTTTCCAAGAGACCCAGTACTTC. Its protein product is CSARDPDMAFQETQYF.